This T cell receptor (beta chain) comes out of a study of early T cells in non-severe SARS-CoV-2 infection. Across the study: Alpha and beta chains were unpaired, from unsorted whole-blood bulk RNA.

TCRdb re-called the 5' RACE reads through MiXCR, storing one row per CDR3 protein. The sample has around 71,000 distinct CDR3 sequences; 8% to 10% are singletons. The V end lost 0 bases, the J end lost 10 bases, and 9 bases lay between the germline ends. There are 12 residues in the CDR3. Germline V gives CDR1 SEHNR, CDR2 FQNEAQ (reference sequence). This clonotype was found many times. This chain joins TRBV7-9 and TRBJ1-1; maybe TRBD1 (5 bases). This specimen was whole blood, taken at baseline. The sequence was obtained from an adult who was a healthcare worker with PCR-confirmed SARS-CoV-2 infection or an uninfected control (not recorded which). The CDR3 nucleotides are TGTGCCAGCAGCTTAGCGGCAGGGACAGCTTTCTTT. Translating gives CASSLAAGTAFF. The full variable domain, rest sourced from reference TRBV7-9 and TRBJ1-1, is DTGVSQNPRHKITKRGQNVTFRCDPISEHNRLYWYRQTLGQGPEFLTYFQNEAQLEKSRLLSDRFSAERPKGSFSTLEIQRTEQGDSAMYLCASSLAAGTAFFGQGTRLTVV.